This T cell receptor beta chain emerged from a study of blood T cells in healthy people across ages. Study-level results: Observed TCR beta diversity showed a strong correlation with the percentage of naive T cells as measured by flow cytometry.

As concerns this clonotype: The target antigen is unknown.

This CDR3 has 14 residues. Germline CDR1 is DFQATT and CDR2 is SNEGSKA (reference sequence). V lost 5 bases to trimming and J lost 11 bases; unmatched junction nucleotides: 15. The study recruited healthy Caucasian donors from Russia who were aged roughly 6 to 100. Total RNA amounts of at least 6 micrograms were extracted per sample. Sample-barcoded 5' priming and a J-beta primer mix drove a second PCR of roughly 7 to 11 cycles. TCRdb reprocessed the 5' RACE reads via MiXCR and lists one record per CDR3 protein. The sample carries 1.5 million to 2 million distinct CDR3 sequences, approximately 40% recorded once.

The V and J genes are TRBV20-1 and TRBJ2-5, with 9 bases fitting TRBD2. This clonotype was obtained from a human donor in good health. Sequencing input: blood. CDR3 sequence reads: CSAESGGLLNEQYF. The CDR3 region has the DNA TGCAGTGCTGAGAGCGGGGGGCTCTTAAATGAGCAGTACTTC.